This T cell receptor (beta chain) was sequenced during a study of blood T cell repertoires in COVID-19. The overall study: Collection of acute and convalescent COVID-19 samples took place in the United States, Italy and Spain.

As handled by the study authors: Estimation of nucleated cell counts relied on the amplification of reference gene primers. Clones were read by immunoSEQ multiplex PCR, and TCRdb kept only the in-frame ones, dropping some. From that table come the V and J calls and clone size; the DNA was used to work out D and trimming. The sample lists about 270,000 clones; about 89% were seen once. Germline V gene sequence: CDR1 MNHEY, CDR2 SVGAGI. With V trimmed by 6 bases and J by 8 bases, 10 bases remained unmatched. CDR3 length: 14 residues. This clone has more than one count but fewer than ten. V and J are TRBV6-5 and TRBJ2-5, with TRBD1 matching over 9 bases. The sample consisted of peripheral blood. This TCR was sampled from a woman in her sixties or seventies who had recovered from COVID-19. CDR3 sequence reads: CASRVEPGQGTQYF. The CDR3 DNA follows: TGTGCCAGCAGAGTTGAACCGGGACAGGGAACCCAGTACTTC.